This T cell receptor beta chain was captured in a study of CD8 T cells in Susac syndrome. Study-wide context: Patients with Susac syndrome were, at the time of blood collection, therapy-naive, maintained on corticosteroids, or maintained on intravenous immunoglobulin alone.

This clonotype appeared once. The RNA, about 0.45 to 1 ug, was put through reverse transcription using random hexamers. The TCR beta CDR3 was amplified by immunoSEQ multiplex PCR across 54 Vbeta, 13 Jbeta. TCRdb re-analysed the immunoSEQ multiplex PCR reads in MiXCR, keeping a single row per CDR3 protein. The sample yields roughly 150,000 distinct CDR3 sequences, 90% to 97% seen once. CDR3 length: 14 residues. In germline, CDR1 is DFQATT, CDR2 SNEGSKA (reference sequence). V lost 6 bases, J lost 6 bases, and 18 bases lay in between. Input material: CD4+ T cells from PBMCs. The rearrangement joins TRBV20-1 to TRBJ2-1; a possible D gene is TRBD1 (7 bases). The sequence derives from a human donor with Susac syndrome. In nucleotides, the CDR3 is TGCAGTGCCGGTCAGGGGGGAGCCCCCAATGAGCAGTTCTTC. Translated: CSAGQGGAPNEQFF.